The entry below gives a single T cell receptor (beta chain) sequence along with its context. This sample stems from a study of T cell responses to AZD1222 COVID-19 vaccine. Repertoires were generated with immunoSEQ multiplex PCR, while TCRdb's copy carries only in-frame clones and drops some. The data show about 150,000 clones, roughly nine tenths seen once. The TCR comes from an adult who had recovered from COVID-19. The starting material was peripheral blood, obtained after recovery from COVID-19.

CDR3: CASTPDGSSGNTIYF. As DNA, the CDR3 is TGTGCCAGCACCCCGGACGGAAGCTCTGGAAACACCATATATTTT. The chain links TRBV7-8 to TRBJ1-3; no clear D gene. The CDR3 is made up of 15 amino acids. V dropped 7 bases and J dropped 0 bases, with 13 bases sitting between them. CDR1 is SGHVS and CDR2 is FQNEAQ in the germline V gene.